This T cell receptor beta chain derives from a study of Ad26.COV2.S vaccination and SARS-CoV-2 variants. General study findings and limits: Spike-specific CD8+ and CD4+ T cell responses reportedly showed substantial breadth after vaccination.

Here immunoSEQ multiplex PCR was the method, and the copy in TCRdb shows in-frame clones only, minus some. The sample lists about 250,000 clones, 87% occurring once. A note on this clone: Its antigen is not identified.

Treatment of the sample: over 15 received Ad26.COV2.S at low or high dose, single or two shots; about five received placebo; per-sample allocation not given. Samples were taken on day 63 after the first vaccine or placebo injection. The CDR3 extends over 13 amino acids. The V gene lost 6 bases and the J gene lost 0 bases, with 12 bases spanning the gap. Germline CDR1 is SQVTM and CDR2 is ANQGSEA. Here the sequenced sample was peripheral blood, taken in a trial of Ad26.COV2.S vaccine versus placebo. This rearrangement joins TRBV29-1 to TRBJ2-7; D not resolved. The TCR sequence derives from a person between 18 and 59 years old who received the Ad26.COV2.S COVID-19 vaccine or a placebo. In DNA form, the CDR3 reads TGCAGCGTCAATCATATGAGCTCCTACGAGCAGTACTTC. It specifies CSVNHMSSYEQYF.